Listed below are T cell receptor beta chains from one sample, sequenced in a study of T cells expressing NK-cell markers. With the 5' RACE reads reprocessed, TCRdb shows one record per CDR3 protein and no DNA. Its table records 400,000 to 450,000 distinct CDR3 sequences. Sequenced: blood T cells: a sorted CD56 or NKG2C T cell subset, CD4+ or CD8+ T cells, or bulk PBMC T cells (not recorded which). The receptor set was obtained from a woman between 18 and 70 years old in good health. The CDR3 runs from the conserved cysteine through the conserved F or W. The order of the fields is V gene, J gene, CDR3 protein.

>TRBV12-3/TRBV12-4|TRBJ2-3
CASTQTSGSADTQYF
>TRBV11-2|TRBJ2-2
CASRRGTANTGELFF
>TRBV7-9|TRBJ2-3
CASSRRLGGTDTQYF
>TRBV20-1|TRBJ2-5
CSARDHRGETQYF
>TRBV6-1|TRBJ2-6
CASSIPRGRRGSGANVLTF
>TRBV19|TRBJ1-4
CARSTYIRGRVEKLFF
>TRBV28|TRBJ2-7
CASGGSSYEQYF
>TRBV28|TRBJ2-3
CASSPSGRVHLAADTQYF
>TRBV5-1|TRBJ2-7
CASRPTSGTTYEQYF
>TRBV6-5|TRBJ2-7
CASSYVQGTYEQYF
>TRBV11-2|TRBJ2-5
CASQGRGHGETQYF
>TRBV4-3|TRBJ2-1
CASSQDISGLAGNNYNEQFF
>TRBV7-9|TRBJ2-1
CASSWVVSSYNEQFF
>TRBV20-1|TRBJ2-5
CSARVFPGTEETQYF
>TRBV6-4|TRBJ2-1
CASSREMKRSEQFF
>TRBV28|TRBJ2-6
CASSVPGQGTGANVLTF
>TRBV7-2|TRBJ2-7
CASSNRPYEQYF
>TRBV10-3|TRBJ1-1
CAIRDESEAFF
>TRBV7-8|TRBJ2-3
CASSLGGITDTQYF
>TRBV3-1|TRBJ1-1
CASTRGTGETEAFF
>TRBV6-1|TRBJ2-7
CASSSSGTGGDEQYF
>TRBV15|TRBJ1-2
CATSRDVTGYGYTF
>TRBV15|TRBJ1-1
CATSRTRTTEAFF
>TRBV12-3/TRBV12-4|TRBJ2-1
CASSPSYPAGGQGSYNEQFF
>TRBV20-1|TRBJ2-1
CSAPNDNEQFF
>TRBV7-2|TRBJ1-1
CASSLTPGRDTEAFF
>TRBV20-1|TRBJ2-5
CSARDTGLADKETQYF
>TRBV7-2|TRBJ2-1
CASSLGLADFSYNEQFF
>TRBV3-1|TRBJ2-3
CASSQVSRTVGQYF
>TRBV7-2|TRBJ1-2
CASSLRWDRGYGYTF
>TRBV4-1|TRBJ1-1
CASSPRHLGDPEAFF
>TRBV5-6|TRBJ2-1
CASSSGVSSYNEQFF
>TRBV20-1|TRBJ2-1
CSARGGFSGIDNEQFF
>TRBV20-1|TRBJ2-7
CSATRAGTRGLYEQYF
>TRBV5-1|TRBJ1-4
CASSFSPSTNEKLFF
>TRBV28|TRBJ2-3
CASSPPRRINTQYF
>TRBV28|TRBJ2-7
CASSLSFGREEGGYEQYF
>TRBV20-1|TRBJ1-4
CSAGRGLEEKLFF
>TRBV7-2|TRBJ2-3
CASSLDRGTQYF
>TRBV24-1|TRBJ2-1
CATSDFTSGDNEQFF
>TRBV20-1|TRBJ2-2
CSASPGSTGELFF
>TRBV6-2/TRBV6-3|TRBJ2-5
CASSYASPQETQYF
>TRBV20-1|TRBJ2-2
CTTLNRNTGELFF
>TRBV4-2|TRBJ2-1
CASSLLIVGGLAYNEQFF
>TRBV20-1|TRBJ2-3
CSARRGTDTQYF
>TRBV27|TRBJ2-1
CASSSLRGRLAGDREQFF
>TRBV28|TRBJ2-5
CASSFSDIQTQYF
>TRBV18|TRBJ1-5
CASSRNRDNNQPQHF
>TRBV20-1|TRBJ1-3
CSARSAAGNTIYF
>TRBV11-2|TRBJ1-2
CASSLYTGFEVDGYTF
>TRBV20-1|TRBJ2-3
CSAREGQGDTDTQYF
>TRBV4-3|TRBJ2-1
CASSQDSLNYNEQFF
>TRBV7-3|TRBJ2-2
CASSRTGPGPGELFF
>TRBV11-2|TRBJ2-7
CASSRGQGKTYEQYF
>TRBV20-1|TRBJ1-1
CSAPPGRGSHKNTEAFF
>TRBV6-2/TRBV6-3|TRBJ1-5
CASSGTVTNQPQHF
>TRBV6-5|TRBJ2-6
CASSYSKVSGANVLTF
>TRBV19|TRBJ2-5
CASSILAGGQETQYF
>TRBV12-3/TRBV12-4|TRBJ2-5
CASSADLGETQYF